This TCR beta chain was captured by sequencing in a study of vaccination effects on CD4 cells after COVID-19. Profiled with immunoSEQ multiplex PCR; TCRdb holds only in-frame clones, not every one. The profile covers about 24,000 clones, with approximately 70% appearing a single time and around 13% taken by the ten largest. To note about this clone: The antigen is unknown.

The CDR3 loop spans 13 amino acids. Trimming left V 0 bases short and J 4 bases short, with 6 bases between. CDR1 and CDR2 from the germline V gene are MGHDK and SYGVNS. Antigen-specific CD4+ T cells were first expanded with viral peptide pools by the ViraFEST assay and only then sequenced. Scientists isolated CD4+ T cells after a roughly ten-day culture period ended. Vaccine recipients had no previous SARS-CoV-2 infection; their nucleocapsid antibodies were negative. Material: CD4+ T cells from PBMCs cultured with HCoV-OC43 spike peptides, obtained before COVID-19 vaccination. The subset here: HCoV-OC43 spike overlapping peptide pool stimulation. This receptor was taken from a human donor who received a COVID-19 vaccine. The genes are TRBV25-1 and TRBJ1-2; D not certain. CDR3 DNA sequence: TGTGCCAGCAGTGAATACCGCAGCTATGGCTACACCTTC. It yields the protein CASSEYRSYGYTF.